This T cell receptor beta chain was sequenced in a study of blood T cells in healthy people across ages. Then a second PCR, running about 7 to 11 cycles, was carried out with a sample-barcoded 5' primer and a J-beta primer mix. One entry per CDR3 protein results from TCRdb running MiXCR on the 5' RACE reads. The sample gives more than 550,000 distinct CDR3 sequences, 22% of which show up once; about 20% is in the top ten. This clonotype turned up a few times. Its specificity is not known. One end of the junction is discordant with germline, which a read error may explain. Study results and caveats: Nothing was known about donor CMV status, and this possibly confounded expanded clonotype changes.

The CDR3 is 17 residues long. From germline, CDR1 is SGHRS and CDR2 YFSETQ. They isolated at least 6.5 million PBMCs from each sample. Per sample, at least 5 micrograms of total RNA were extracted. The chain joins TRBV5-1 to TRBJ1-3; D gene uncertain. The specimen sequenced was blood. This receptor was obtained from a man between 65 and 85 years old in good health. For the CDR3, the DNA is TGCGCCGGCAGCTTGGAAGGTGGGCCTGGCTCTGGAAACACCATATATTTT. Translated: CAGSLEGGPGSGNTIYF.